Shown below are 5 T cell receptor beta chains from a single sample sequenced in a study of CD8+CD57+ T cells in acquired aplastic anemia. TCR beta VDJ and CDR3 profiling used genomic DNA as template. TCRdb passed the reads through MiXCR, listing each CDR3 protein once. The sample gives about 270,000 distinct CDR3 sequences, approximately 57% of which show up once; less than 10% is in the top ten. Sequencing input: sorted CD4+, CD8+, or CD8+CD57+ T cells (not recorded which) from PBMCs. These receptors all stem from a human donor with severe aplastic anemia or a healthy control (not recorded which).

This clonotype has a handful of counts. V usage is TRBV29-1 and J usage is TRBJ2-1; TRBD2 aligns across 12 bases. This CDR3 is 13 amino acids long. CDR1 SQVTM and CDR2 ANQGSEA come from the germline V gene. The V gene end was trimmed by 7 bases and the J gene end by 7 bases; junction bases not matched to a gene: 5. The CDR3 DNA follows: TGCAGCGCCGTTGGACTAGCGGGGAATGAGCAGTTCTTC. Translated: CSAVGLAGNEQFF.

The chain combines TRBV10-3 with TRBJ1-1, with D possibly TRBD1 on 6 matching bases. Germline V gives CDR1 ENHRY, CDR2 SYGVKD. The CDR3 runs 16 residues. The V gene lost 6 bases and the J gene lost 0 bases, with 17 bases spanning the gap. CDR3 sequence: CAISPGTTDMNTEAFF. The CDR3 nucleotides read TGTGCCATCAGCCCCGGGACAACAGACATGAACACTGAAGCTTTCTTT.

A single count supports this clonotype. The CDR3 does not end in the conserved phenylalanine or tryptophan, so this is likely a read error. The chain couples TRBV7-2 to TRBJ2-5, with D tentatively TRBD1 (5 bases). Trimming removed 6 bases from V and 11 bases from J, with 22 bases in between. This CDR3 has 14 residues. CDR1 and CDR2 from the germline V gene are SGHTA and FQGNSA. This chain's CDR3 is CASSYGDSKGKQYL. CDR3 coding DNA: TGTGCCAGCAGTTACGGCGACAGTAAAGGCAAGCAGTACCTC.

In this sample, this clonotype turned up many times. The chain recombines TRBV6-5 with TRBJ2-2; D is tentatively TRBD1 or TRBD2 (5 bases each). The CDR3 loop spans 15 amino acids. Trimming removed 2 bases from V and 3 bases from J, with 10 bases in between. Germline V lookup: CDR1 MNHEY, CDR2 SVGAGI. Here the CDR3 DNA reads TGTGCCAGCAGTTACGGGGGATACGACACCGGGGAGCTGTTTTTT. Amino acids: CASSYGGYDTGELFF.

This clonotype was found many times. The genes are TRBV5-1 and TRBJ2-2; D ambiguous. This CDR3 has 15 residues. V lost 2 bases and J lost 0, with 8 bases in between. From germline, CDR1 is SGHRS and CDR2 YFSETQ. Here the CDR3 reads CASSLPNPNTGELFF. As DNA, the CDR3 is TGCGCCAGCAGCTTACCGAACCCGAACACCGGGGAGCTGTTTTTT.